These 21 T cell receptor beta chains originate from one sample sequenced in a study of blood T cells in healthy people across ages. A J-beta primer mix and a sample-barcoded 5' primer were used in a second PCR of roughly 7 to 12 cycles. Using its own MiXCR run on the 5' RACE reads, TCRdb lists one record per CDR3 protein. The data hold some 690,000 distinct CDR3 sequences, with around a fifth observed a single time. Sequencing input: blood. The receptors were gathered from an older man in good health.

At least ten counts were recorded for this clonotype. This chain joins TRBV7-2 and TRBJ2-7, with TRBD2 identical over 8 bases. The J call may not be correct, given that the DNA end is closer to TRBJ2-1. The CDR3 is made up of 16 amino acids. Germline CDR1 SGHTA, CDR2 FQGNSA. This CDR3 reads CASSSYQRGTDDEQFF. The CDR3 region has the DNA TGTGCCAGCAGTTCCTATCAGCGGGGGACTGACGATGAGCAGTTCTTC.

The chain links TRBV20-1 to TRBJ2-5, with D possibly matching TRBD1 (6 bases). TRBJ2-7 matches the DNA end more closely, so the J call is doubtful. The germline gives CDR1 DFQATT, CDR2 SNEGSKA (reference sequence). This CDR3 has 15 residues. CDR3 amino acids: CSARDQGGNIYEQYF. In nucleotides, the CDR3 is TGCAGTGCTAGAGATCAAGGGGGAAACATCTACGAGCAGTACTTC.

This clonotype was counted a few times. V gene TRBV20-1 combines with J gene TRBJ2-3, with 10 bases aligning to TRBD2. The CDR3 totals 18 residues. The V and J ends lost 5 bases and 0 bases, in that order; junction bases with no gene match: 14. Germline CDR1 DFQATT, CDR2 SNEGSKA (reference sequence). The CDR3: CSARTSGVLQGSTDTQYF. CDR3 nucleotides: TGCAGTGCTCGAACTAGCGGGGTTCTCCAGGGAAGCACAGATACGCAGTATTTT.

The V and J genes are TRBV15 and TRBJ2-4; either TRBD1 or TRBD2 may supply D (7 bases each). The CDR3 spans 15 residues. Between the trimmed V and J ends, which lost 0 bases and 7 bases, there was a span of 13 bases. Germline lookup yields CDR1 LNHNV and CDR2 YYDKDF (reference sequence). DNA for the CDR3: TGTGCCACCAGCAGAGACAGGGGGGGCGGGAACATTCAGTACTTC. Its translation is CATSRDRGGGNIQYF.

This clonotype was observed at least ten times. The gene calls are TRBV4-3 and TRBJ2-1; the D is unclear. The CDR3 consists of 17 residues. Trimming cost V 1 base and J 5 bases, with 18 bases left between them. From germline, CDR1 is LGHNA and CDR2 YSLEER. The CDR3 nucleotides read TGCGCCAGCAGCCAAGCGTCGGCCACCTTTAGTAACAATGAGCAGTTCTTC. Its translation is CASSQASATFSNNEQFF.

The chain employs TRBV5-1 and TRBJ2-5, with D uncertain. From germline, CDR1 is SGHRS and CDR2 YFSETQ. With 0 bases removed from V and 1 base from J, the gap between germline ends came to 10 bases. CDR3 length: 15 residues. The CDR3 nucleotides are TGCGCCAGCAGCTTGGTGGCCAGTTTCCAAGAGACCCAGTACTTC. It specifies CASSLVASFQETQYF.

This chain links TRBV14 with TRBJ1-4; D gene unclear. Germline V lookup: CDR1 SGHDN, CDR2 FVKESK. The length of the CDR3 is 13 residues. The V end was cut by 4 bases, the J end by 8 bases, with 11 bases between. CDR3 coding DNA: TGTGCCAGCAGCCCAGGATGGAGGGAAAAACTGTTTTTT. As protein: CASSPGWREKLFF.

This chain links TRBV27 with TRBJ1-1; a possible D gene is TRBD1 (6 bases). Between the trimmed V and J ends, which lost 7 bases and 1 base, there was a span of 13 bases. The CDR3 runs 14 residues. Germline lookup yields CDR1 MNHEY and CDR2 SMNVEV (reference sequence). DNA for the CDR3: TGTGCCAGCAAGACCTCGGGACAGAACACTGAAGCTTTCTTT. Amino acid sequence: CASKTSGQNTEAFF.

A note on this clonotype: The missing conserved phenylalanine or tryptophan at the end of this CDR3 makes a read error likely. DNA for the CDR3: TGTGCCATCAGGAGACAGGGAGGAAAGGACGAGCAGTACCTC. Translated: CAIRRQGGKDEQYL. The chain employs TRBV10-3 and TRBJ2-7, with D perhaps matching TRBD1 (7 bases). Deletions cut 6 bases from V and 5 bases from J, with 17 bases between. This CDR3 is built from 14 residues. Germline V gene sequence: CDR1 ENHRY, CDR2 SYGVKD.

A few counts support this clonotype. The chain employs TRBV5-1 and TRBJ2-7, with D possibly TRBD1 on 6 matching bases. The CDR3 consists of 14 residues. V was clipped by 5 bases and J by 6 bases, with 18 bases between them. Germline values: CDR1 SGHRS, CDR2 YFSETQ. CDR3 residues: CASRTFGGHREQYF. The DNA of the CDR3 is TGCGCCAGCAGAACCTTTGGGGGACATCGCGAGCAGTACTTC.

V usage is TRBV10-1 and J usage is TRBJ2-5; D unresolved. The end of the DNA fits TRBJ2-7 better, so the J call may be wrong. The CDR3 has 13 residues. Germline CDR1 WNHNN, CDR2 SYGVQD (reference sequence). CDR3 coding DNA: TGCGCCAGCAGTGAGACGGGTCCCTACGAGCAGTACTTC. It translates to CASSETGPYEQYF.

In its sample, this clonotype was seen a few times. The CDR3, as DNA: TGCAGCGCCCCCCCGACCAACTCCTACGAGCAGTACGTC. The encoded protein is CSAPPTNSYEQYV. The chain joins TRBV29-1 to TRBJ2-7; D is uncertain. Looked up from germline, CDR1 is SQVTM and CDR2 is ANQGSEA. This CDR3 is built from 13 residues. V was trimmed by 7 bases and J by 0 bases, leaving 13 bases between them.

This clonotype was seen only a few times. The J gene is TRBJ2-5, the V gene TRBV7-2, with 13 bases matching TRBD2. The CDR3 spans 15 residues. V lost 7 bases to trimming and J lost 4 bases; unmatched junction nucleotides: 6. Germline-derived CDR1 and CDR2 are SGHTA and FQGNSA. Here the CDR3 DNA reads TGTGCCAGCAACGCAGGACTAGCGGGAGCAGAGACCCAGTACTTC. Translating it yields CASNAGLAGAETQYF.

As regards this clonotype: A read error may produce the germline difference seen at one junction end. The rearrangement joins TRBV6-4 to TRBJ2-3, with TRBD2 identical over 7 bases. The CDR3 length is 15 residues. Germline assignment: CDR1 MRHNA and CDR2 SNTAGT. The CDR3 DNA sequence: TGTGTCAGCAGTGACAGCGGGGCTGGCACAGATACGCAGTATTTT. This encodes CVSSDSGAGTDTQYF.

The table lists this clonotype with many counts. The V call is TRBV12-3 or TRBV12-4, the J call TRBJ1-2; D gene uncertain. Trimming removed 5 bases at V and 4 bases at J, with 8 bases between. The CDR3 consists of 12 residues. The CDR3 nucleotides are TGTGCCAGCAGTAACCAGCCCTATGGCTACACCTTC. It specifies CASSNQPYGYTF.

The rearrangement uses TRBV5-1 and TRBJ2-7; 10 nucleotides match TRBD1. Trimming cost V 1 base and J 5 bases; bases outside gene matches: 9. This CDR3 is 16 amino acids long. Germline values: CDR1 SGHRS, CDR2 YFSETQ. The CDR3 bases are TGCGCCAGCAGCTTGTCTGCCGGGACAGGGGTCCACGAGCAGTACGTC. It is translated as CASSLSAGTGVHEQYV.

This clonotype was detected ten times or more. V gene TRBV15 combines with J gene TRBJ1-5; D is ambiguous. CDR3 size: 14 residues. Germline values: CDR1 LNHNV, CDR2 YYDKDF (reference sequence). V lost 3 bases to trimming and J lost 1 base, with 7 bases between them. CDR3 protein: CATSRTGSNQPQHF. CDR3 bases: TGTGCCACCAGCAGGACTGGGAGCAATCAGCCCCAGCATTTT. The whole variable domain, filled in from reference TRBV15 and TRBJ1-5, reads DAMVIQNPRYQVTQFGKPVTLSCSQTLNHNVMYWYQQKSSQAPKLLFHYYDKDFNNEADTPDNFQSRRPNTSFCFLDIRSPGLGDTAMYLCATSRTGSNQPQHFGDGTRLSIL.

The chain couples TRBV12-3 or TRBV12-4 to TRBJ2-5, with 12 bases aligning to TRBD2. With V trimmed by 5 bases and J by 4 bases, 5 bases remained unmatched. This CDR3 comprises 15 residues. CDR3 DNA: TGTGCCAGCAGTCGACTAGCGGGAGTAGCAGAGACCCAGTACTTC. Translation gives CASSRLAGVAETQYF.

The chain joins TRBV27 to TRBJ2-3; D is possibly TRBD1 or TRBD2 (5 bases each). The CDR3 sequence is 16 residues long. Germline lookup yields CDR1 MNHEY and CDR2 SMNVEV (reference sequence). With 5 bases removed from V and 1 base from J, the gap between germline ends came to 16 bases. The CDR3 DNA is TGTGCCAGCAGTCCAGGGTTGGGACCCCGCACAGATACGCAGTATTTT. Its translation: CASSPGLGPRTDTQYF.

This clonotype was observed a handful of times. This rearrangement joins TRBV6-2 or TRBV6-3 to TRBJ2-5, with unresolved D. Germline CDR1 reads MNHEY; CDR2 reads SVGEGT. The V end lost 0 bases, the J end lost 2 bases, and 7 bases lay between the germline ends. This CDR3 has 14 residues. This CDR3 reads CASSYSTRQETQYF. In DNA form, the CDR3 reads TGTGCCAGCAGTTACTCGACCAGGCAAGAGACCCAGTACTTC.

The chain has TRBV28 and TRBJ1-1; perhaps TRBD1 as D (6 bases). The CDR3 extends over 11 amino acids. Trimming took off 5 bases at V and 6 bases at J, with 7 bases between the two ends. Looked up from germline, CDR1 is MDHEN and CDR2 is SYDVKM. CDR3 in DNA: TGTGCCAGCAGTCGACAGGCTGAAGCTTTCTTT. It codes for CASSRQAEAFF. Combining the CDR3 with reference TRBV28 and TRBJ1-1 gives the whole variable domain DVKVTQSSRYLVKRTGEKVFLECVQDMDHENMFWYRQDPGLGLRLIYFSYDVKMKEKGDIPEGYSVSREKKERFSLILESASTNQTSMYLCASSRQAEAFFGQGTRLTVV.